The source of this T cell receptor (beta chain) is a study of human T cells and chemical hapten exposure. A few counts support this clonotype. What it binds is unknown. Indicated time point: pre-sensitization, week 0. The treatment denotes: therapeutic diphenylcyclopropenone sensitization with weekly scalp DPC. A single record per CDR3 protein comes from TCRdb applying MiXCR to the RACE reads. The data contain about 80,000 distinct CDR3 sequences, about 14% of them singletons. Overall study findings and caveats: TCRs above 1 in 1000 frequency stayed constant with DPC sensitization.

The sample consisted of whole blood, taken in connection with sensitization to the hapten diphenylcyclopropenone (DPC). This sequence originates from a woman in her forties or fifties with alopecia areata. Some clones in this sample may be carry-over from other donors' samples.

The CDR3 spells CSVDKGGVTEAFF. CDR3 nucleotides: TGCAGCGTTGACAAGGGAGGTGTCACTGAAGCTTTCTTT. The chain joins TRBV29-1 to TRBJ1-1; no clear D. The CDR3 covers 13 residues. CDR1 and CDR2 from the germline V gene are SQVTM and ANQGSEA. Trimming cost V 3 bases and J 4 bases, with 12 bases left between them.